This T cell receptor beta chain was identified in a study of T cells of healthy individuals. This clonotype was counted many times. This CDR3 spans 14 amino acids. V shed 0 bases and J shed 6 bases, with 12 bases lying between them. Germline CDR1 and CDR2: KGHSH and LQKENI. Using its own MiXCR run on the 5' RACE reads, TCRdb lists one record per CDR3 protein. The sample holds around 79,000 distinct CDR3 sequences; roughly 5% are singletons and the top ten take 7.5%. The chain carries TRBV18 and TRBJ2-7, with a weak D call TRBD1 (6 bases). This TCR was recovered from a female donor in good health. CDR3 sequence: CASSPPNRDLEQYF. Here the CDR3 DNA reads TGTGCCAGCTCACCACCCAACAGGGACCTCGAGCAGTACTTC.